One and the same sample provided the 4 T cell receptor beta chains below, sequenced in a study of T cell repertoires in ileal Crohn's disease. Time point in this sample: proximal margin of the surgical specimen (macroscopically non-inflamed). Profiling relied on immunoSEQ multiplex PCR, and the TCRdb table lists in-frame clones only, not all of them. The data hold several thousand clones, with approximately 78% observed a single time. The sample was ileal tissue. The receptors derive from an adult with Crohn's disease.

This chain joins TRBV6-5 and TRBJ2-7, with 8 bases identical to TRBD2. Germline V CDR1 and CDR2: MNHEY, SVGAGI. Trimming took 4 bases from V and 3 from J; bases not matched to a gene: 8. The CDR3 spans 15 residues. The CDR3 is CASSSRGSGSYEQYF. CDR3 sequence (DNA): TGTGCCAGCAGTTCCCGGGGCAGCGGGAGCTACGAGCAGTACTTC.

As DNA, the CDR3 is TGTGCCAGCAGGAACACAGGGGACACTGAAGCTTTCTTT. It is translated as CASRNTGDTEAFF. V and J are TRBV6-5 and TRBJ1-1; 7 bases are shared with TRBD1. CDR3 length: 13 residues. J was trimmed by 3 bases and V by 6 bases; bases with no gene match: 4. The V gene's germline CDR1 is MNHEY and CDR2 SVGAGI.

V usage is TRBV28 and J usage is TRBJ1-1, with D tentatively TRBD1 (5 bases). This CDR3 comprises 12 residues. Germline-derived CDR1 and CDR2 are MDHEN and SYDVKM. The V gene lost 3 bases and the J gene lost 11 bases, with 13 bases spanning the gap. In DNA, the CDR3 is TGTGCCAGCAGTTTTAGGGCAGGGCTGGCTTTCTTT. It translates to CASSFRAGLAFF.

The chain uses TRBV5-5 and TRBJ2-3; 10 positions agree with TRBD2. Per the germline V gene, CDR1 is SGHKS and CDR2 is YYEKEE (reference sequence). The CDR3 is made up of 16 amino acids. The trim removed 0 bases at V and 7 bases at J, leaving 8 bases unmatched. This CDR3 reads CASSLVRLAGANTQYF. In DNA, the CDR3 is TGTGCCAGCAGCTTGGTTAGGCTAGCGGGGGCTAATACGCAGTATTTT.